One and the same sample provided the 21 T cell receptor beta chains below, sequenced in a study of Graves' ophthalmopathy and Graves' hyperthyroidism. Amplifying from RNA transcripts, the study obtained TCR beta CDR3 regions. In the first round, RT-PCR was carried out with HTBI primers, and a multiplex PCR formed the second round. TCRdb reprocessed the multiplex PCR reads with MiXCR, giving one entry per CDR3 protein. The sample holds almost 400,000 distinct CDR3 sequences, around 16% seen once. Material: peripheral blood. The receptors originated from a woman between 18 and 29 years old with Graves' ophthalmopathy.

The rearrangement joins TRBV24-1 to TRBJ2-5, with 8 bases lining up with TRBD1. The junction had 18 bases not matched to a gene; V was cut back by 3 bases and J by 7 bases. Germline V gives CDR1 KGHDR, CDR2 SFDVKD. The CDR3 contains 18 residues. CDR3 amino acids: CATSDRSSPSPGTGTQYF. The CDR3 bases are TGTGCCACCAGTGATAGGTCCAGCCCAAGTCCCGGGACAGGGACCCAGTACTTC.

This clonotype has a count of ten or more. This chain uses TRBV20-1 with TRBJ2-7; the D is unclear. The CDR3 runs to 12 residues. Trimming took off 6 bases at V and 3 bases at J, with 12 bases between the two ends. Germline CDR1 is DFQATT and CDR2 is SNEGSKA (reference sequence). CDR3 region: CSARPAVYEQYF. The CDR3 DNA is TGCAGTGCACGGCCGGCGGTCTACGAGCAGTACTTC.

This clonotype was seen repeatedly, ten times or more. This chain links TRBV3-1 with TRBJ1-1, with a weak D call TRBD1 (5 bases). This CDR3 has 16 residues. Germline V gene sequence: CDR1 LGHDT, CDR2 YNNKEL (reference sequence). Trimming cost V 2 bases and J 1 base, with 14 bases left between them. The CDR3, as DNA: TGTGCCAGCAGCCAACCAGGGACGGGGACGAACACTGAAGCTTTCTTT. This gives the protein CASSQPGTGTNTEAFF.

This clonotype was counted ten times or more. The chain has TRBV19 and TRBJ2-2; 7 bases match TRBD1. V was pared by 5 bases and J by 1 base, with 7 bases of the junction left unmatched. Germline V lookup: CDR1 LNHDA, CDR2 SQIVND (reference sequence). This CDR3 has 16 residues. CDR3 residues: CASSPRTGQNTGELFF. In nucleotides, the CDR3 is TGTGCCAGTAGTCCCCGGACAGGACAGAACACCGGGGAGCTGTTTTTT.

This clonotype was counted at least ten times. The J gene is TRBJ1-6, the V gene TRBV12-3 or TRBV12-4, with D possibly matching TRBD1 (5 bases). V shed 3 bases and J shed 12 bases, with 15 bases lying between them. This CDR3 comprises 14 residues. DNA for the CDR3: TGTGCCAGCAGTTTGGGACCTCAAGGGAGACCCCTCCACTTT. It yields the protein CASSLGPQGRPLHF.

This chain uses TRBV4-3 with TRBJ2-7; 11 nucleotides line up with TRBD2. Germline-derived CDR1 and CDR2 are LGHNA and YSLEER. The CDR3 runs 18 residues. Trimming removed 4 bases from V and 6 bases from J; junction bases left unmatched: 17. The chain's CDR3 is CASSPGVAGGPSNLEQYF. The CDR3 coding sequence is TGCGCCAGCAGCCCGGGAGTAGCGGGAGGGCCCAGTAACCTCGAGCAGTACTTC.

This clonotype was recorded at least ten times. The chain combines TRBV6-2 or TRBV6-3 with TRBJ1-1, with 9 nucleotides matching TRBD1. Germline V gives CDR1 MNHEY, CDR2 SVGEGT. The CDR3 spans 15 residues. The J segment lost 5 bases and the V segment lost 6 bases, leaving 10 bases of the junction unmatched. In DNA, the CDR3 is TGTGCCAGCAGGGCCTATGACAGGGGGGGGACTGAAGCTTTCTTT. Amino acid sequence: CASRAYDRGGTEAFF.

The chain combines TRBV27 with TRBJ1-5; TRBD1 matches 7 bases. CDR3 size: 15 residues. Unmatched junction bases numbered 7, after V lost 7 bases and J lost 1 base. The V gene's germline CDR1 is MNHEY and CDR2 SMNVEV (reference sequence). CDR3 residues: CASKIQGFSNQPQHF. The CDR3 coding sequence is TGTGCCAGCAAGATACAGGGGTTCAGCAATCAGCCCCAGCATTTT.

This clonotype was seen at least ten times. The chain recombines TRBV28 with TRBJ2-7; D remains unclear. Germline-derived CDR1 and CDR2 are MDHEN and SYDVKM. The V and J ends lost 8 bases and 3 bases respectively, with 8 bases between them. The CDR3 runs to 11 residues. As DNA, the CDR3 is TGTGCCAGCGAGGACGGCTACGAGCAGTACTTC. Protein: CASEDGYEQYF.

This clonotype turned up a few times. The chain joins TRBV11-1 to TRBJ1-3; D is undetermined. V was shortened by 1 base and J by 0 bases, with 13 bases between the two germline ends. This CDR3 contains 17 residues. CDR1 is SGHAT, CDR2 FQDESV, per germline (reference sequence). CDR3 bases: TGTGCCAGCAGCTTAGTGATGAGCGGAACCTCTGGAAACACCATATATTTT. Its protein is CASSLVMSGTSGNTIYF.

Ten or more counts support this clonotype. CDR3 in amino acids: CASSYRTDGTQYF. In nucleotides, the CDR3 is TGTGCCAGCAGTTACAGGACAGACGGGACCCAGTACTTC. This sequence joins TRBV6-2 or TRBV6-3 and TRBJ2-5, with D perhaps TRBD1 (6 bases). CDR3 length equals 13 residues. Germline loops: CDR1 MNHEY, CDR2 SVGEGT. The V end lost 2 bases, the J end lost 7 bases, and 11 bases lay between the germline ends.

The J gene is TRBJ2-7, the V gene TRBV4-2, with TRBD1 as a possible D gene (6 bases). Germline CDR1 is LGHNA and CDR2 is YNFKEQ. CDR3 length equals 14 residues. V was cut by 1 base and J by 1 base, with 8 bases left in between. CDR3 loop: CASSQGQESYEQYF. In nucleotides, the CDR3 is TGTGCCAGCAGCCAAGGACAGGAATCCTACGAGCAGTACTTC.

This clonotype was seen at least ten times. The CDR3 DNA reads as TGTGCCAGCAGCTTGGGGAGGACGGGGGCGCACGAGACCCAGTACTTC. It specifies CASSLGRTGAHETQYF. J is TRBJ2-5 and V is TRBV7-3; D assignment may be TRBD1 or TRBD2 (6 bases each). The ends were cut back, 3 bases at V and 5 bases at J, with 19 bases in the middle. Germline V gives CDR1 SGHTA, CDR2 FQGTGA. The CDR3 consists of 16 residues.

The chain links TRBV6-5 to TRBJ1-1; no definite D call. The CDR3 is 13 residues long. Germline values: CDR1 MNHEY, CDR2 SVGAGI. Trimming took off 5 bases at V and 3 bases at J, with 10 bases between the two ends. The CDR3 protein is CASSNDGDTEAFF. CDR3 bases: TGTGCCAGCAGTAACGACGGGGACACTGAAGCTTTCTTT.

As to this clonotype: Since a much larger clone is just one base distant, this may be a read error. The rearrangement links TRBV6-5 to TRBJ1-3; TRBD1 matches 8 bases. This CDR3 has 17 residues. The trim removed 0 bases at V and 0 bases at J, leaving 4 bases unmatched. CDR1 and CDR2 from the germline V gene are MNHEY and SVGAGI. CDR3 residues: CASSYSGQDYSGNTIYF. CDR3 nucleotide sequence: TGTGCCAGCAGTTACTCGGGACAGGACTACTCTGGAAACACCATATATTTT.

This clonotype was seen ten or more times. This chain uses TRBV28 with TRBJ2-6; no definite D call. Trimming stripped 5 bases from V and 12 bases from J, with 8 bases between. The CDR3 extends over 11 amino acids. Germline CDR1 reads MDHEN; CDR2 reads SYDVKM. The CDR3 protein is CASSTRFVLTF. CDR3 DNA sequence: TGTGCCAGCAGTACCCGATTCGTCCTGACTTTC.

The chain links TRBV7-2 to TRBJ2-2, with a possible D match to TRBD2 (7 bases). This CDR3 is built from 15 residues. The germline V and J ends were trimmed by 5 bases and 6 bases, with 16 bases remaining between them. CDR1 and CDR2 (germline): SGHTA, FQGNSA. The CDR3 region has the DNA TGTGCCAGCAGCCCAGGGGTTCGGGAGGCCGGGGAGCTGTTTTTT. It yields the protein CASSPGVREAGELFF. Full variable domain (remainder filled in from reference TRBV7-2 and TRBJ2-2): GAGVSQSPSNKVTEKGKDVELRCDPISGHTALYWYRQSLGQGLEFLIYFQGNSAPDKSGLPSDRFSAERTGGSVSTLTIQRTQQEDSAVYLCASSPGVREAGELFFGEGSRLTVL.

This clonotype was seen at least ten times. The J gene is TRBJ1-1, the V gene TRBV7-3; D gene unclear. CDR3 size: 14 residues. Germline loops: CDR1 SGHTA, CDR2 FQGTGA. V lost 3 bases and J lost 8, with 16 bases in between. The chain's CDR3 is CASSFSHRTGEAFF. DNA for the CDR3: TGTGCCAGCAGCTTTTCTCACCGGACCGGAGAAGCTTTCTTT.

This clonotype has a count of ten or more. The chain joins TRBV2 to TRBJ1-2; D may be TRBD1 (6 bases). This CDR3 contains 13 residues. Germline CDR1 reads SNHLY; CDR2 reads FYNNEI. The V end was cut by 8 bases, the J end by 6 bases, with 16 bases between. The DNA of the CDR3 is TGTGCCAGCGGGAAGACCACAGGGAATGGCTACACCTTC. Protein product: CASGKTTGNGYTF. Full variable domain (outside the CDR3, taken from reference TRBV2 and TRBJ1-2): EPEVTQTPSHQVTQMGQEVILRCVPISNHLYFYWYRQILGQKVEFLVSFYNNEISEKSEIFDDQFSVERPDGSNFTLKIRSTKLEDSAMYFCASGKTTGNGYTFGSGTRLTVV.

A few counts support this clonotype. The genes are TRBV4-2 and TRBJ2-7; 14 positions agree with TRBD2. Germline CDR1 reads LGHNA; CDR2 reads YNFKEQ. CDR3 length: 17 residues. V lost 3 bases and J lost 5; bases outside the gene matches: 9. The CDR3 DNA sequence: TGTGCCAGCAGCCAGGGGACTAGCGGGGGCTCGGTAGACGAGCAGTACTTC. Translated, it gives CASSQGTSGGSVDEQYF.

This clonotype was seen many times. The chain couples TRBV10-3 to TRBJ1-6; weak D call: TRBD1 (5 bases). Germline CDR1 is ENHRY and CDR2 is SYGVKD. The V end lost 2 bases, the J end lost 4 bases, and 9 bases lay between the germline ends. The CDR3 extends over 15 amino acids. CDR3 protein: CAISEGTAYNSPLHF. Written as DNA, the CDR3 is TGTGCCATCAGTGAGGGGACGGCTTATAATTCACCCCTCCACTTT.